The present T cell receptor (beta chain) was sequenced within a study of blood T cell repertoires in COVID-19. Study details: Italy, Spain and the United States were the sources of the convalescent and acute COVID-19 samples. The analysed material was cDNA or gDNA that came from T cells, B-cell-depleted T cells, or PBMCs.

Per the original data handling: Cell counts per sample came from amplifying reference gene primers. The assay was immunoSEQ multiplex PCR, and TCRdb's table has in-frame clones only and misses some. The V and J calls and clone size were taken over from that table, and D and trimming were inferred from the DNA. Counted here are 34,000 or so clones, 87% occurring once; the ten biggest clones make up around 1.8%. This CDR3 has 14 amino acids. Germline V CDR1 and CDR2: WSHSY, SAAADI. With 6 bases removed from V and 6 bases from J, the gap between germline ends came to 15 bases. The chain couples TRBV10-2 to TRBJ2-1; a possible D gene is TRBD1 (7 bases). This clonotype was sampled from a man between 50 and 59 years old with active or convalescent COVID-19. Sequencing used peripheral blood. The CDR3 here is CASSGAGGGNEQFF. The CDR3 DNA follows: TGCGCCAGCAGCGGGGCAGGGGGAGGCAATGAGCAGTTCTTC.